A selection of T cell receptor beta chains follows, all from one sample in a study of T-cell reconstitution after alpha-beta-depleted transplantation in children. One entry per CDR3 protein, called by TCRdb with MiXCR from the PCR reads. The sample carries a few hundred thousand distinct CDR3 sequences, over 10% recorded once. The material was PBMCs, mostly from graft donor cells, obtained 360 days after TCRalphabeta/CD19-depleted stem cell transplant. The receptors derive from a male patient aged 5 to 17 who had a stem cell transplant for acute myeloid leukemia, so the T cells may come from the graft donor. The CDR3 runs from the conserved cysteine through the conserved F or W. The D gene is left open where the match is weak. The size entry is marked missing in some rows and otherwise reads once, few, many or a size class.

V,J,size,D,DNA,CDR3
TRBV5-6,TRBJ2-3,NA,TRBD2,TGTGCCAGCAGGCGAACTAGCGGGGAGCGGAGCACAGATACGCAGTATTTT,CASRRTSGERSTDTQYF
TRBV7-9,TRBJ2-4,many,NA,TGTGCCAGCAGCTTAGGTTGGAACATTCAGTACTTC,CASSLGWNIQYF
TRBV7-9,TRBJ2-7,many,TRBD2,TGTGCCAGCAGCTTGAGGACTAGCGGGAGCTACGAGCAGTACTTC,CASSLRTSGSYEQYF
TRBV20-1,TRBJ2-7,few,NA,TGCAGTGCTCAAGCGGACCCACTTTACGAGCAGTACTTC,CSAQADPLYEQYF
TRBV5-7,TRBJ2-5,NA,TRBD2,TGTGCCAGCAGCCCCGGGGGGGGTGCGACCCAGTACTTC,CASSPGGGATQYF
TRBV29-1,TRBJ2-5,many,TRBD1,TGCAGCGTTGAATCCCGGGACAGCGTCCCGGAGACCCAGTACTTC,CSVESRDSVPETQYF
TRBV7-9,TRBJ2-1,many,TRBD2,TGTGCCAGCAGCCCGGGACTAGCGGACTACAATGAGCAGTTCTTC,CASSPGLADYNEQFF
TRBV7-3,TRBJ2-1,NA,TRBD2,TGTGCCAGCAGCTTACGGGGGACTAGCGGAAATAATGAGCAGTTCTTC,CASSLRGTSGNNEQFF
TRBV20-1,TRBJ2-2,NA,NA,TGCAGTGCTAGAGCGACAGGCTCCGGGGAGCTGTTTTTT,CSARATGSGELFF
TRBV29-1,TRBJ2-1,many,TRBD2,TGCAGCGCCTTGACTAGCGGCCTTTACAATGAGCAGTTCTTC,CSALTSGLYNEQFF
TRBV6-2/TRBV6-3,TRBJ1-2,few,NA,TGTGCCAGCAGTTACCCCTATGGCTACACCTTC,CASSYPYGYTF
TRBV7-3,TRBJ2-1,few,NA,TGTGCCAGCAGCTTAACGGTTGGGAGCTCCTACAATGAGCAGTTCTTC,CASSLTVGSSYNEQFF
TRBV7-9,TRBJ2-7,NA,NA,TGTGCCAGCAGCACCGCAGTCCTCTACGAGCAGTACTTC,CASSTAVLYEQYF
TRBV18,TRBJ2-7,many,NA,TGTGCCAGCTCATTAACCGGGGCGGCCTACGAGCAGTACTTC,CASSLTGAAYEQYF
TRBV29-1,TRBJ1-2,many,NA,TGCAGCGTTGCGGCCTCTAACTATGGCTACACCTTC,CSVAASNYGYTF
TRBV28,TRBJ2-7,few,TRBD2,TGTGCCAGAGGACCGGGACTAGCGCCAGGAACGGAGCAGTACTTC,CARGPGLAPGTEQYF
TRBV19,TRBJ1-5,NA,TRBD1,TGTGCCAGTAGTGGGCGGACAGGGGGAAAGGGTCAGCCCCAGCATTTT,CASSGRTGGKGQPQHF
TRBV12-3/TRBV12-4,TRBJ2-1,few,TRBD2,TGTGCCAGCTGGGCTCCGACTAGCGGTTACAATGAGCAGTTCTTC,CASWAPTSGYNEQFF
TRBV28,TRBJ2-2,NA,TRBD2,TGTGCCAGCAGGCGCCCCAGCGGGAAGAACACCGGGGAGCTGTTTTTT,CASRRPSGKNTGELFF
TRBV4-2,TRBJ2-7,few,NA,TGTGCCAGCAGCGCGTCGGCCGGCTCCTACGAGCAGTACTTC,CASSASAGSYEQYF
TRBV5-6,TRBJ1-4,few,NA,TGTGCCAGCAGCGGCCGGGACACAACTAATGAAAAACTGTTTTTT,CASSGRDTTNEKLFF
TRBV29-1,TRBJ2-3,NA,NA,TGCAGCGTTGAGCGCGGAGATATGCAGTATTTT,CSVERGDMQYF
TRBV4-2,TRBJ1-5,few,NA,TGTGCCAGCAGCCAAGAGTGGAGACTAGGGCAGCCCCAGCATTTT,CASSQEWRLGQPQHF
TRBV20-1,TRBJ2-7,few,NA,TGCAGTGCTAGACCCCTACACGAGCAGTACTTC,CSARPLHEQYF
TRBV12-3/TRBV12-4,TRBJ1-6,NA,NA,TGTGCCAGCAGTTTAACTCGGCCGGGTGATTCACCCCTCCACTTT,CASSLTRPGDSPLHF
TRBV20-1,TRBJ1-2,few,TRBD1,TGCAGTGCTAGGAGTACAGGGGATGGCTACACCTTC,CSARSTGDGYTF
TRBV11-2,TRBJ2-7,few,TRBD1,TGTGCCAGCAACAACTACAGGGGCGTCTTCTACGAGCAGTACTTC,CASNNYRGVFYEQYF
TRBV5-1,TRBJ2-2,NA,TRBD2,TGCGCCAGCAGCTGGGGACTAGCGGGAGGACTGACCGGGGAGCTGTTTTTT,CASSWGLAGGLTGELFF
TRBV6-4,TRBJ2-7,NA,TRBD1,TGTGCCAGCAGGAGGGACAGTTCCTCCTACGAGCAGTACTTC,CASRRDSSSYEQYF
TRBV20-1,TRBJ2-3,NA,NA,TGCAGTGCTGGACCGGGAGATGCGCAGTATTTT,CSAGPGDAQYF
TRBV6-2/TRBV6-3,TRBJ2-1,many,TRBD2,TGTGCCAGCAGTTACTCGATCGGGCTAGCGGGAGTAGGGTCCTACAATGAGCAGTTCTTC,CASSYSIGLAGVGSYNEQFF
TRBV29-1,TRBJ1-1,NA,TRBD1,TGCAGCGTTGCCAGGGGGCCACCCAACACTGAAGCTTTCTTT,CSVARGPPNTEAFF
TRBV5-1,TRBJ1-6,many,NA,TGCGCCAGCAGCTTGGGAGGGGTGGGAAATTCACCCCTCCACTTT,CASSLGGVGNSPLHF
TRBV5-1,TRBJ2-3,NA,TRBD2,TGCGCCAGCAGCTTGGTCGGCGGTACTAGCGGGAGGACCTTCACAGATACGCAGTATTTT,CASSLVGGTSGRTFTDTQYF
TRBV12-3/TRBV12-4,TRBJ2-1,many,TRBD2,TGCGCCAGCAGTTTTAGCGGGAGCTCCTACAATGAGCAGTTCTTC,CASSFSGSSYNEQFF
TRBV28,TRBJ2-3,many,TRBD2,TGTGCCAGCAGTCGACGATTACTAGCGGGAATCACAGATACGCAGTATTTT,CASSRRLLAGITDTQYF
TRBV20-1,TRBJ1-2,few,TRBD1,TGCAGTGCTCTCCACAGGGGCCCTAACTATGGCTACACCTTC,CSALHRGPNYGYTF
TRBV28,TRBJ2-2,few,NA,TGTGCCAGCAGTCCCATCCAGGGAGTGGGCGGGGAGCTGTTTTTT,CASSPIQGVGGELFF
TRBV18,TRBJ2-5,NA,NA,TGTGCCAGCTCACCACTTATTATCGGCGGCGGCGGTCAAGAGACCCAGTACTTC,CASSPLIIGGGGQETQYF
TRBV7-3,TRBJ2-1,many,TRBD2,TGTGCCAGCAACCGCTTGGGCGGGAGGGATGTATCCTACAATGAGCAGTTCTTC,CASNRLGGRDVSYNEQFF
TRBV6-1,TRBJ1-5,NA,TRBD1,TGTGCCAGCAGTCGCGGACAGGGGGCTAATCAGCCCCAGCATTTT,CASSRGQGANQPQHF
TRBV6-2/TRBV6-3,TRBJ2-1,many,NA,TGTGCCAGCAGTTACGTTGTGGATGAGCAGTTCTTC,CASSYVVDEQFF
TRBV28,TRBJ2-7,NA,NA,TGTGCCAGCAGTCCACTAGGACTTCTAGGGTACGAGCAGTACTTC,CASSPLGLLGYEQYF
TRBV5-6,TRBJ2-1,many,NA,TGTGCCAGCAGCTTGGGCCGATATTCTAACAATGAGCAGTTCTTC,CASSLGRYSNNEQFF
TRBV20-1,TRBJ2-7,many,TRBD2,TGCAGTGCTAGAGGGACTAGTCACGAGCAGTACTTC,CSARGTSHEQYF
TRBV10-3,TRBJ2-5,NA,NA,TGTGCCATCAGTTTAGGACGAGAACAAGAGACCCAGTACTTC,CAISLGREQETQYF
TRBV7-3,TRBJ2-2,NA,TRBD2,TGTGCCAGCAGCTCTTGGACTAGCGGGAGGGGCACCGGGGAGCTGTTTTTT,CASSSWTSGRGTGELFF
TRBV14,TRBJ1-1,many,NA,TGTGCCAGCAGCCCGCGAACAGTGAACACTGAAGCTTTCTTT,CASSPRTVNTEAFF